This T cell receptor (beta chain) was documented in a study of cytomegalovirus exposure and HLA in healthy donors. Overall study results and limits: Most likely, a cluster of highly shared sequence variants arose as a sequencing artifact.

V was clipped by 0 bases and J by 1 base; unmatched bases: 4. CDR1 and CDR2 from the germline V gene are SGHKS and YYEKEE (reference sequence). The CDR3 sequence is 16 residues long. Researchers ran the PCR with 60 Vbeta and 13 Jbeta primers. How the authors handled the data: Later work found around 80 million unique TCR beta chains, with around 10 million shared. The table came from immunoSEQ multiplex PCR; TCRdb's copy has only in-frame clones and leaves some out. The D gene and trimming were derived from the DNA, and the V and J assignments and clone size from that table. The sample yields 150,000 or so clones, 70% to 90% seen once. As to this clone: Its antigen remains unknown.

All the people who gave samples were healthy bone marrow donors. The receptor comes from a man between 18 and 29 years old in good health and CMV-seropositive. Sequenced material: PBMCs. The rearrangement uses TRBV5-5 and TRBJ2-3; 8 bases map to TRBD1. As DNA, the CDR3 is TGTGCCAGCAGCTTGGCCGGACAGGGCGGCACAGATACGCAGTATTTT. It codes for CASSLAGQGGTDTQYF.